This T cell receptor beta chain emerged from a study of cytomegalovirus exposure and HLA in healthy donors. Study-wide context: Genetic ancestry analysis placed approximately 80% of the 400 or so donors that were genotyped in the Caucasian-associated cluster. The study, taken as a whole, reports: Analyses of presence/absence relied on an assumption of roughly uniform sequencing depth across donors. In vitro data verified a few CMV-associated chains as specific for CMV antigens. Later analysis associated a missense DCLRE1C variant with TCR beta V- and J-gene trimming.

Regarding this clone: What it binds is unknown.

A multiplex PCR was run with 60 Vbeta primers and 13 Jbeta primers. The protocol was immunoSEQ multiplex PCR, while the TCRdb copy is restricted to in-frame clones and leaves out a portion. The sample gives under 150,000 clones, around 84% of which show up once; roughly 3% is in the top ten. The CDR3 has 14 residues. Germline CDR1 reads SGHRS; CDR2 reads YFSETQ. Trimming took 3 bases from V and 2 from J; bases not matched to a gene: 3. The receptor was derived from a man in his fifties in good health and CMV-seronegative. The sample comprised PBMCs. The chain uses TRBV5-1 and TRBJ2-3, with 7 bases matching TRBD1. This CDR3 reads CASSSTGSTDTQYF. As DNA, the CDR3 is TGCGCCAGCAGCTCGACAGGGTCCACAGATACGCAGTATTTT.